The text below deals with one TCR beta chain. The entry originates in a study of blood T cell repertoires in COVID-19. The germline V gene has CDR1 MDHEN and CDR2 SYDVKM. V shed 7 bases, J shed 0 bases, and the junction held 12 bases outside the gene matches. The CDR3 loop spans 20 amino acids. In the authors' methods: Reference gene primer amplification gave nucleated cell count estimates. Assay: immunoSEQ multiplex PCR; the TCRdb copy retains only in-frame clones and omits some. The V and J calls and the clone size are those of that table, but D and trimming were determined from the DNA. Here the sample spans roughly 400,000 clones, less than 95% being singletons.

The specimen sequenced was PBMCs or T cells enriched from blood (not recorded which). The rearrangement joins TRBV28 to TRBJ2-1, with 16 bases that match TRBD2. The receptor was derived from a man younger than 35 who had recovered from COVID-19. CDR3 in amino acids: CASKPGLAGGPGGSYNEQFF. The CDR3 bases are TGTGCCAGCAAACCGGGACTAGCGGGAGGGCCGGGAGGCTCCTACAATGAGCAGTTCTTC.